This T cell receptor beta chain was documented in a study of cytomegalovirus exposure and HLA in healthy donors (dated 2017 in TCRdb). With regard to the full study: In an earlier analysis of 450 to 750 of the donors, 276 Gb of sequence data and approximately 120 million unique TCR beta sequences from about 179 million T cells were reported. An early release that covered 640 HLA-typed donors contained approximately 300 gigabases of sequencing data and around 85 million unique TCR sequences. The genetic ancestry cluster associated with self-reported Caucasian donors included around four fifths of the 300 to 400 genotyped donors. The aim of the study was to test whether cataloging public T cell receptors could identify signatures of past pathogen exposure. The T cell repertoires of 700 or so subjects were profiled by immunosequencing and related to cytomegalovirus serostatus. In addition to the first cohort of about 650 subjects, a separate validation cohort of 130 or so different subjects was used. To predict cytomegalovirus infection status, the study brought together high-throughput TCR immunosequencing, statistical association of individual TCRs with disease status, and machine learning. A later analysis re-examined previously published TCR beta repertoires from hundreds of donors and added high-resolution HLA genotyping to investigate patterns of TCR occurrence. The later analysis used no new phenotypic data to find candidate immune exposures, relying instead on TCR beta sequences and their occurrence across donors. An earlier analysis of approximately 630 of the donors applied high-throughput TCR beta sequencing to assess whether each TCR beta V gene segment acted as functional or pseudogenic. Donor age, sex, ethnicity and CMV serostatus were collected together with the repertoire data. Genome-wide SNP genotypes for about 65% of the roughly 670 donors were used in a later genetic analysis, which treated that subset as a discovery cohort. All discovery cohort repertoires had been generated using a single sequencing platform. Class I and class II HLA loci were covered by the typing at four-digit resolution. Typing coverage varied by locus: 629-630 donors for A, B, C, DRB1 and DQB1; more than 500 for DQA1; about 590 for DPA1; approximately 450 for DPB1. Roughly 5 DR-DQ haplotypes were treated as single units for association and clustering because of strong linkage in the cohort. On average, roughly 240,000 unique TCR beta nucleotide sequences were sequenced per donor among 300 to 500 genotyped donors of the cohort, with roughly 18% of those sequences being non-productive. Overall study results and their limits: A further reported finding was that TCR beta sequences accurately predicted the HLA-A and HLA-B alleles for most subjects in the first cohort. At a false discovery rate of 0.05, a later analysis linked around 17,000 TCR beta sequences to specific HLA alleles. Over 15 rarely observed V segments, including chromosome 9 orphons, were excluded from the earlier analysis of approximately 500 of the donors because counts were too low. Cytomegalovirus status was reported to be diagnosed by the classifier with high specificity and sensitivity in both the original and validation cohorts. The sequencing pipeline was judged likely to have produced a cluster of highly shared sequence variants as a technical artifact. In this cohort, only TCR beta chains were sequenced, and detectable features were limited by the absence of alpha or paired-chain data. Linkage disequilibrium might explain the correlated functional status among segregating V segments, but an unknown experimental factor could not be ruled out. A few of the identified cytomegalovirus-associated TCR beta chains were confirmed in vitro to be specific for cytomegalovirus antigens. For the cohort, immune exposure information was limited to CMV serostatus. A later genetic analysis associated a missense DCLRE1C variant with V-gene and J-gene trimming of TCR beta chains, and an independent cohort replicated the association. An earlier analysis of around 600 of the donors showed that most TCR beta V segments appeared in productive rearrangements either about 87% or about 30% of the time, which broadly matched IMGT annotations. The study gave a list of 150 to 200 TCR beta chains associated with cytomegalovirus. Roughly uniform sequencing depth across donors was assumed in presence/absence analyses, although this assumption may not hold. The authors suggested that the approach could potentially be extended to other disease states and immunological phenotypes. Because the 87-base-pair reads could not distinguish some IMGT-functional V segments, including TRBV6-2 and TRBV6-3, those segments were excluded. While some public TCRs were present in many individuals, most TCR sequences turned up only very rarely across donors. In a later genetic analysis, fewer N-insertions in productive TCRs were reported among donors in an Asian-associated ancestry cluster than the roughly 670-donor mean. According to a later analysis, most CMV-associated TCR beta chains appeared to be HLA-restricted, and the HLA associations seemed to be driven largely by CMV exposure. Compared with equally common non-associated chains, HLA-associated TCR beta chains in a later analysis were more clonally expanded and had lower generation probabilities. In a later analysis, several top co-occurrence clusters were reported to appear linked to parvovirus B19, influenza, CMV and Epstein-Barr virus. Because HLA typing was unavailable for some donors at each locus, only the typed subset was used in association tests. In a later analysis, the rate of TCR association differed among HLA loci, with DRB1 alleles having the most associated TCRs and HLA-C alleles having the fewest. When HLA alleles, especially DR and DQ, strongly co-occurred, attributing TCR associations to individual alleles was difficult.

CDR1 and CDR2 were assigned from the germline V gene (reference sequence) as GTSNPN and SVGIG. The CDR3, cysteine through phenylalanine, is 13 amino acids long. Only the CDR3 DNA stays, 39 bases, in frame from base 1. Trimming costs V 0 bases and J 9 bases, and their ends lie 9 bases apart. The cohort consisted of some 730 healthy bone marrow donors. Cohort members were all nominally healthy when sampled, although unrecorded immune exposures were likely present. The donor was CMV seronegative and was included in the group of about 350 seronegative cohort members. Each donor provided a peripheral blood sample, and peripheral blood mononuclear cells were used for TCR beta sequencing. The Qiagen DNeasy Blood Extraction Kit was used to extract genomic DNA from the blood cell samples. With respect to this clone: The clone's antigen remains unknown. There are no base qualities to consult, and no much larger clone falls within one base.

Library construction relied on the immunoSEQ multiplex PCR assay. For the multiplex PCR, a mixture combining 60 forward primers for TCR Vbeta segments and 13 reverse primers for TCR Jbeta segments was used. The CDR3 region of rearranged TCR beta genes was amplified from genomic DNA by a multiplex PCR assay. On the Illumina HiSeq System, the amplified TCR beta libraries were sequenced as 87-base-pair reads. In the original analysis: A later analysis tallied some 79 million unique TCR beta chains across the 650 to 750 repertoires, and approximately 9.9 million of those chains were shared by two or more donors. Raw reads were error-corrected and collapsed into unique sequences by a nearest-neighbor algorithm in which closely related sequences were merged to remove PCR and sequencing errors. To assign V, D and J gene segments, CDR3 sequences were aligned to IMGT reference sequences. For a sequence to be retained, a match of at least six nucleotides was required to both a V gene segment and a J gene segment. Rearrangements were classified as productive when the CDR3 lacked stop codons and remained in frame with V and J, and all other rearrangements were classified as non-productive. Following IMGT convention, CDR3 was defined as the stretch from the second conserved V-encoded cysteine up to the conserved J-encoded phenylalanine. Sequences without an unambiguous match to a single V gene segment were excluded from the earlier analysis of a few hundred of the donors. In an earlier analysis of 587 of the donors, a V segment was called functional when productive rearrangements were above 56.7%, and segregating when the standard deviation between donors exceeded 5%. A statistical classification framework was built for diagnosing cytomegalovirus status from the catalog of TCR beta chain sequences. V and J gene assignment, in a later analysis, came from comparing TCR nucleotide sequences with IMGT/GENE-DB human TR gene sequences. A later analysis assigned CDR3 sequences and most-parsimonious VDJ recombination scenarios with the TCRdist pipeline. In a later analysis, every TCR beta chain was defined by the combination of its CDR3 amino acid sequence and its V-gene family, and reads without a unique V-gene family were dropped. As a way to deal with suspected cross-contamination and a sequencing artifact, a later analysis dropped roughly 600 nucleotide sequences that were highly shared and had low generation probability. For each public chain, a later analysis derived a clonal expansion index from normalized ranks of inferred template counts within each repertoire. A later analysis computed generation probabilities with a VDJ recombination model fitted to out-of-frame rearrangements, and checked the results against IGoR. A later analysis scored TCR-TCR, TCR-HLA and TCR-CMV co-occurrence with hypergeometric tests, applying a repertoire-size bias correction to TCR pairs. False discovery rates were estimated in a later analysis by permuting HLA or CMV assignments 20 times. In a later analysis, co-occurring TCRs were grouped with DBSCAN, and TCRdist sequence similarity was added when clustering was performed within HLA-allele-positive subsets. Co-occurrence clustering excluded repertoires with fewer than 30,000 or more than 120,000 public chains, plus five with anomalous nucleotide sharing. The immuneACCESS repertoire file appears here via TCRdb, limited to in-frame rearrangements. These files lack a portion of the clones; in checked studies, under half of the deficit traces to unresolved V genes, and the cause of the others is not known. D and trimming come from the DNA, and the V and J calls and clone size come from that table. The sample includes under 150,000 clones, with approximately 84% observed a single time. About 1.8% of the sample is taken by the ten largest.

The sample was PBMCs. The sequence came from a middle-aged woman in good health and CMV-seronegative. The V and J segments used are TRBV30 and TRBJ1-6, with no reliable assignment of the D segment. CDR3 loop: CAWSVGGSSPLHF. The DNA is TGTGCCTGGAGTGTAGGAGGAAGTTCACCCCTCCACTTT.